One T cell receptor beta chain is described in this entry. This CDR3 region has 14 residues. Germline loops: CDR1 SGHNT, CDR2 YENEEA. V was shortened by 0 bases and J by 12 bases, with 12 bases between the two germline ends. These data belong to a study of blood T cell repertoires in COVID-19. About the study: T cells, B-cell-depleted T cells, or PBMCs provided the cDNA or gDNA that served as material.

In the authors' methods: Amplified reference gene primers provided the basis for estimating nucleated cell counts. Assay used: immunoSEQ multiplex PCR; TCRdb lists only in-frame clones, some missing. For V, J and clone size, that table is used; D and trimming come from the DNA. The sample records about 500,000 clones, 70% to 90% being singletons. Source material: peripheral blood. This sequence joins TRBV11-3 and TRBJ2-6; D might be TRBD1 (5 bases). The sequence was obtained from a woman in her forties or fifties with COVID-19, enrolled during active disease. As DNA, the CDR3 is TGTGCCAGCAGCTTAGAACCCGGACATCCCGTCCTGACTTTC. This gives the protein CASSLEPGHPVLTF.